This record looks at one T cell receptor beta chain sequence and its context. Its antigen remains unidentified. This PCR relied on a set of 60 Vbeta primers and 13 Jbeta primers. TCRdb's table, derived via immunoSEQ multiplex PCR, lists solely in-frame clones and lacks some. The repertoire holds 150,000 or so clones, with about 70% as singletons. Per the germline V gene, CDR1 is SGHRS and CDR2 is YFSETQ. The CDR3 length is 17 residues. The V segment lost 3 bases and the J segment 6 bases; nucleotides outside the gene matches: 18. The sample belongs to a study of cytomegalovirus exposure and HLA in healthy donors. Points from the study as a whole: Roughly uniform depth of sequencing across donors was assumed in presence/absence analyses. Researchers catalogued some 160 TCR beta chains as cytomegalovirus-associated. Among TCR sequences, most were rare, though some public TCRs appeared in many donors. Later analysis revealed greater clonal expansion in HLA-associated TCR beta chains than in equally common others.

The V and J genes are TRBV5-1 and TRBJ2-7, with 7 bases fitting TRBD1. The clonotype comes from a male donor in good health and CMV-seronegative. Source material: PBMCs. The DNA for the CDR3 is TGCGCCAGCAGCTCCTCGGGGACAGCTTCCTCAGGGGGCGAGCAGTACTTC. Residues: CASSSSGTASSGGEQYF.